Following are 25 T cell receptor beta chains from one sample sequenced in a study of shared clonotypes between healthy human individuals. Profiled with immunoSEQ multiplex PCR; TCRdb holds only in-frame clones, not every one. The table has under 600,000 clones, about 97% seen once. Sequencing input: naive CD4+ T cells sorted from blood. As to subset: CD45RA+ positively selected. These receptors originate from a woman between 25 and 40 years old in good health.

This CDR3 is CASSQGRVDNEQFF. The CDR3 nucleotides are TGTGCCAGCAGCCAGGGGAGGGTAGACAATGAGCAGTTCTTC. The chain couples TRBV5-4 to TRBJ2-1; possibly TRBD2 for D (7 bases). Germline values: CDR1 SGHNT, CDR2 YYREEE (reference sequence). CDR3 length: 14 amino acids. V dropped 4 bases and J dropped 5 bases, with 13 bases sitting between them.

The rearrangement joins TRBV9 to TRBJ1-1; tentatively, D is TRBD1 (5 bases). From germline, CDR1 is SGDLS and CDR2 YYNGEE. V lost 2 bases, J lost 2 bases, and 10 bases lay in between. This CDR3 contains 14 residues. CDR3 residues: CASSVVTENTEAFF. DNA of the CDR3: TGTGCCAGCAGCGTGGTGACAGAAAACACTGAAGCTTTCTTT. The entire variable domain, with the rest obtained from reference TRBV9 and TRBJ1-1, is as follows: DSGVTQTPKHLITATGQRVTLRCSPRSGDLSVYWYQQSLDQGLQFLIQYYNGEERAKGNILERFSAQQFPDLHSELNLSSLELGDSALYFCASSVVTENTEAFFGQGTRLTVV.

The chain is built from TRBV7-8 and TRBJ1-5; TRBD1 might be the D (5 bases). From germline, CDR1 is SGHVS and CDR2 FQNEAQ. The CDR3 spans 14 residues. Trimming cost V 4 bases and J 8 bases, with 15 bases left between them. CDR3 region: CASSWNLDTKPQHF. CDR3 nucleotides: TGTGCCAGCAGCTGGAATCTGGACACTAAGCCCCAGCATTTT.

This CDR3 is CASSLTGENYGYTF. The CDR3 nucleotides are TGTGCCAGTAGCCTGACAGGTGAGAACTATGGCTACACCTTC. The chain joins TRBV19 to TRBJ1-2; perhaps TRBD1 as D (6 bases). Trimming stripped 6 bases from V and 2 bases from J, with 13 bases between. This CDR3 has 14 amino acids. Germline lookup yields CDR1 LNHDA and CDR2 SQIVND (reference sequence).

This chain connects TRBV25-1 to TRBJ1-6; tentative D call: TRBD1 (5 bases). Germline-derived CDR1 and CDR2 are MGHDK and SYGVNS. This CDR3 contains 17 residues. V was trimmed by 3 bases and J by 7 bases, leaving 19 bases between them. CDR3 amino acids: CASSDGAQGMGNSPLHF. As DNA, the CDR3 is TGTGCCAGCAGTGATGGGGCCCAGGGTATGGGCAATTCACCCCTCCACTTT.

The chain uses TRBV6-1 and TRBJ2-7; possibly TRBD2 for D (6 bases). This CDR3 comprises 14 residues. Trimming cost V 10 bases and J 6 bases, with 22 bases left between them. Germline-derived CDR1 and CDR2 are MNHNS and SASEGT. The CDR3 nucleotides read TGTGCCATCCCTTGGGGAGGCGGGACGGTCGAGCAGTACTTC. Its protein is CAIPWGGGTVEQYF.

With regard to this clone: The same CDR3 is also encoded by other DNA sequences in this sample. The rearrangement joins TRBV6-5 to TRBJ1-2, with D uncertain. This CDR3 contains 14 residues. Germline lookup yields CDR1 MNHEY and CDR2 SVGAGI. Trimming cost V 0 bases and J 4 bases, with 9 bases left between them. CDR3 loop: CASSYSYRFYGYTF. CDR3 coding DNA: TGTGCCAGCAGTTACTCGTACCGTTTCTATGGCTACACCTTC.

J is TRBJ1-1 and V is TRBV4-1, with D hard to call. Germline CDR1 is MGHRA and CDR2 is YSYEKL. Trimming took 1 base from V and 5 from J, leaving 14 bases between them. CDR3 length equals 15 residues. CDR3 coding DNA: TGCGCCAGCAGCCAAGTTCAGGAAATCGGAACTGAAGCTTTCTTT. Residues: CASSQVQEIGTEAFF.

This rearrangement joins TRBV28 to TRBJ1-1; D is unresolved. The CDR3 is 13 amino acids. Germline loops: CDR1 MDHEN, CDR2 SYDVKM. V lost 3 bases, J lost 1 base, and 6 bases lay in between. CDR3: CASSFGPNTEAFF. The CDR3 nucleotides read TGTGCCAGCAGTTTCGGGCCGAACACTGAAGCTTTCTTT. Using reference TRBV28 and TRBJ1-1 for the parts outside the CDR3, the full variable domain is DVKVTQSSRYLVKRTGEKVFLECVQDMDHENMFWYRQDPGLGLRLIYFSYDVKMKEKGDIPEGYSVSREKKERFSLILESASTNQTSMYLCASSFGPNTEAFFGQGTRLTVV.

This CDR3 is CASGTSGSETQYF. As DNA, the CDR3 is TGTGCCAGTGGGACTAGCGGGAGCGAGACCCAGTACTTC. This chain links TRBV19 with TRBJ2-5; 14 bases fit TRBD2. Germline CDR1 is LNHDA and CDR2 is SQIVND (reference sequence). With V trimmed by 8 bases and J by 5 bases, 1 base remained unmatched. The CDR3 extends over 13 amino acids.

The V call is TRBV5-1, the J call TRBJ2-6; unclear D gene. The CDR3 covers 15 residues. CDR1 and CDR2 from the germline V gene are SGHRS and YFSETQ. With 0 bases removed from V and 1 base from J, the gap between germline ends came to 5 bases. In DNA form, the CDR3 reads TGCGCCAGCAGCTTGGTGACGTCTGGGGCCAACGTCCTGACTTTC. This sequence encodes CASSLVTSGANVLTF.

The CDR3 protein is CATSRDPRGGTGNNQPQHF. CDR3 DNA sequence: TGTGCCACCAGCAGAGATCCCAGGGGTGGGACAGGGAACAATCAGCCCCAGCATTTT. V gene TRBV15 combines with J gene TRBJ1-5; 9 bases agree with TRBD1. After removal of 0 bases from V and 3 bases from J, the junction contained 12 bases not matched to a gene. There are 19 residues in the CDR3. Germline assignment: CDR1 LNHNV and CDR2 YYDKDF (reference sequence).

The chain links TRBV10-3 to TRBJ2-7; D may be TRBD2 (5 bases). There are 15 residues in the CDR3. CDR1 is ENHRY, CDR2 SYGVKD, per germline. V gave up 0 bases and J gave up 2 bases, with 11 bases separating them. Here the CDR3 DNA reads TGTGCCATCAGTGAGTCCGGGGATTTCACCTACGAGCAGTACTTC. Protein sequence: CAISESGDFTYEQYF.

V gene TRBV19 combines with J gene TRBJ2-5, with TRBD2 matching 11 bases. This CDR3 contains 15 residues. Germline assignment: CDR1 LNHDA and CDR2 SQIVND (reference sequence). Losses at the gene ends were 5 bases for V and 5 bases for J; bases not matched to a gene: 7. Here the CDR3 reads CASSLSGRAWETQYF. Written as DNA, the CDR3 is TGTGCCAGTAGTCTTAGCGGGAGGGCTTGGGAGACCCAGTACTTC.

With respect to this clone: The sample has other DNA sequences that encode this CDR3 too. This chain links TRBV5-1 with TRBJ2-2; TRBD2 agrees at 7 bases. The germline CDR1 and CDR2 sequences are SGHRS and YFSETQ. The CDR3 is made up of 16 amino acids. V gave up 0 bases and J gave up 1 base; unmatched junction bases: 3. CDR3 coding DNA: TGCGCCAGCAGCTTGGGACTAGCAGGGAACACCGGGGAGCTGTTTTTT. Translating it yields CASSLGLAGNTGELFF.

DNA for the CDR3: TGCGCCAGCAGTGAGTCAACAGATCCCGACGGGGAGCTGTTTTTT. It specifies CASSESTDPDGELFF. This chain joins TRBV10-1 and TRBJ2-2; D is unclear. Trimming took off 0 bases at V and 7 bases at J, with 12 bases between the two ends. The CDR3 runs to 15 residues. Germline-derived CDR1 and CDR2 are WNHNN and SYGVQD (reference sequence).

This sequence joins TRBV9 and TRBJ2-1; 10 bases map to TRBD2. Unmatched junction bases numbered 6, after V lost 3 bases and J lost 6 bases. In germline, CDR1 is SGDLS, CDR2 YYNGEE. This CDR3 comprises 15 residues. CDR3 bases: TGTGCCAGCAGCGCGCTAGCGGGAGTGGTCAATGAGCAGTTCTTC. Translation gives CASSALAGVVNEQFF.

The chain carries TRBV9 and TRBJ2-7; 14 bases match TRBD2. J was trimmed by 1 base and V by 0 bases; bases with no gene match: 12. Germline lookup yields CDR1 SGDLS and CDR2 YYNGEE. The CDR3 is made up of 20 amino acids. The CDR3 coding sequence is TGTGCCAGCAGCGTAGCAGGGGACGGGACTAGCGGGAGAAATTCCTACGAGCAGTACTTC. Its translation: CASSVAGDGTSGRNSYEQYF. The entire variable domain, with the rest obtained from reference TRBV9 and TRBJ2-7, is as follows: DSGVTQTPKHLITATGQRVTLRCSPRSGDLSVYWYQQSLDQGLQFLIQYYNGEERAKGNILERFSAQQFPDLHSELNLSSLELGDSALYFCASSVAGDGTSGRNSYEQYFGPGTRLTVT.

This chain joins TRBV11-2 and TRBJ2-7, with TRBD1 matching 11 bases. This CDR3 has 15 residues. V trimming: 3 bases; J trimming: 4 bases; junction bases outside the gene matches: 5. Per germline, CDR1 SGHAT and CDR2 FQNNGV. CDR3 in amino acids: CASSFRTGGPYEQYF. CDR3 bases: TGTGCCAGCAGCTTCCGGACAGGGGGCCCGTACGAGCAGTACTTC.

This chain uses TRBV5-1 with TRBJ1-4; a weak D match, TRBD1 (6 bases). The germline gives CDR1 SGHRS, CDR2 YFSETQ. This CDR3 has 14 amino acids. V lost 4 bases and J lost 6, with 13 bases in between. The CDR3 bases are TGCGCCAGCAGCCCCCGAGGGGGGTATGAAAAACTGTTTTTT. Its translation is CASSPRGGYEKLFF.

In DNA, the CDR3 is TGTGCCAGCAGTTACTCATTCGCTAGCACAGATACGCAGTATTTT. Translating it yields CASSYSFASTDTQYF. The chain uses TRBV6-5 and TRBJ2-3; D gene unclear. The CDR3 consists of 15 residues. V was pared by 0 bases and J by 0 bases, with 7 bases between. The germline V gene has CDR1 MNHEY and CDR2 SVGAGI.

The sample holds a few counts of this clone. The chain carries TRBV4-1 and TRBJ2-7; D unresolved. Per germline, CDR1 MGHRA and CDR2 YSYEKL. The CDR3 is 16 amino acids. The V and J ends lost 2 bases and 3 bases respectively, with 17 bases between them. The CDR3 protein is CASSQIWTESRYEQYF. The CDR3 DNA sequence: TGCGCCAGCAGCCAAATTTGGACCGAAAGCCGCTACGAGCAGTACTTC.

The chain couples TRBV15 to TRBJ2-1; D uncertain. The ends were cut back, 0 bases at V and 6 bases at J, with 3 bases in the middle. The CDR3 extends over 12 amino acids. CDR1 and CDR2 (germline): LNHNV, YYDKDF (reference sequence). The CDR3 sequence: CATSRDPNEQFF. In DNA, the CDR3 is TGTGCCACCAGCAGAGACCCCAATGAGCAGTTCTTC.

This clone was seen once. The chain carries TRBV11-3 and TRBJ1-3, with no clear D. This CDR3 has 16 residues. V was shortened by 5 bases and J by 0 bases, with 14 bases between the two germline ends. Germline values: CDR1 SGHNT, CDR2 YENEEA. The CDR3 coding sequence is TGTGCCAGCAGCCCCAGACTAATCACCTCTGGAAACACCATATATTTT. Translation: CASSPRLITSGNTIYF.

This clone was seen only once. V and J are TRBV18 and TRBJ1-1; 9 nucleotides line up with TRBD1. CDR3 length: 15 amino acids. Germline V CDR1 and CDR2: KGHSH, LQKENI. The V segment lost 0 bases and the J segment 2 bases; nucleotides outside the gene matches: 1. The DNA for the CDR3 is TGTGCCAGCTCACCACCCACAGGGGGCAACACTGAAGCTTTCTTT. Its protein is CASSPPTGGNTEAFF.